This TCR beta chain was documented in a study of blood T cell repertoires in COVID-19. The wider study: T cells, B-cell-depleted T cells, or PBMCs provided the cDNA or gDNA that served as material.

The CDR3 loop spans 15 amino acids. V dropped 4 bases and J dropped 4 bases, with 17 bases sitting between them. Germline V gene data show CDR1 as SGHNT and CDR2 as YYREEE (reference sequence). This clone was counted a few times. Data came from immunoSEQ multiplex PCR; TCRdb stores just in-frame clones and leaves some out. The sample has over 10,000 clones, about two thirds seen once. Material: peripheral blood. This chain links TRBV5-4 with TRBJ1-2; no reliable D call. The source of this sequence is a man between 60 and 75 years old with COVID-19, enrolled during active disease. In DNA form, the CDR3 reads TGTGCCAGCAGCCCTACGGCGGAGGGCCTCTATGGCTACACCTTC. This encodes CASSPTAEGLYGYTF.